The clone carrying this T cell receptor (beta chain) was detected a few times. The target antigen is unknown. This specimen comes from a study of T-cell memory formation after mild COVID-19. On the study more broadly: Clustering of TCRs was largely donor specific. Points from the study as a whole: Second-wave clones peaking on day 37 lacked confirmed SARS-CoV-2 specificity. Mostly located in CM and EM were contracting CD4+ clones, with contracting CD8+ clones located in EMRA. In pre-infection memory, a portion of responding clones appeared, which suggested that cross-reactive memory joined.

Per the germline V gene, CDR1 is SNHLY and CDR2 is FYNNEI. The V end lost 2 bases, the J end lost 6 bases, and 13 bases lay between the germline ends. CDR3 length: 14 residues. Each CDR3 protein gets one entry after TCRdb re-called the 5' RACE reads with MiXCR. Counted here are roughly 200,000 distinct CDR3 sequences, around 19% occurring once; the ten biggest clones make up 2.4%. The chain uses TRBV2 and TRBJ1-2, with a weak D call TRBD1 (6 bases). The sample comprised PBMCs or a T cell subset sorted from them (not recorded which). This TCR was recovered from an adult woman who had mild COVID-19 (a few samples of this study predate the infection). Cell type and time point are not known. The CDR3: CASSEQGGGHGYTF. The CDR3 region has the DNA TGTGCCAGCAGTGAACAAGGGGGTGGGCATGGCTACACCTTC. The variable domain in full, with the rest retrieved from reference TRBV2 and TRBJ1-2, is EPEVTQTPSHQVTQMGQEVILRCVPISNHLYFYWYRQILGQKVEFLVSFYNNEISEKSEIFDDQFSVERPDGSNFTLKIRSTKLEDSAMYFCASSEQGGGHGYTFGSGTRLTVV.